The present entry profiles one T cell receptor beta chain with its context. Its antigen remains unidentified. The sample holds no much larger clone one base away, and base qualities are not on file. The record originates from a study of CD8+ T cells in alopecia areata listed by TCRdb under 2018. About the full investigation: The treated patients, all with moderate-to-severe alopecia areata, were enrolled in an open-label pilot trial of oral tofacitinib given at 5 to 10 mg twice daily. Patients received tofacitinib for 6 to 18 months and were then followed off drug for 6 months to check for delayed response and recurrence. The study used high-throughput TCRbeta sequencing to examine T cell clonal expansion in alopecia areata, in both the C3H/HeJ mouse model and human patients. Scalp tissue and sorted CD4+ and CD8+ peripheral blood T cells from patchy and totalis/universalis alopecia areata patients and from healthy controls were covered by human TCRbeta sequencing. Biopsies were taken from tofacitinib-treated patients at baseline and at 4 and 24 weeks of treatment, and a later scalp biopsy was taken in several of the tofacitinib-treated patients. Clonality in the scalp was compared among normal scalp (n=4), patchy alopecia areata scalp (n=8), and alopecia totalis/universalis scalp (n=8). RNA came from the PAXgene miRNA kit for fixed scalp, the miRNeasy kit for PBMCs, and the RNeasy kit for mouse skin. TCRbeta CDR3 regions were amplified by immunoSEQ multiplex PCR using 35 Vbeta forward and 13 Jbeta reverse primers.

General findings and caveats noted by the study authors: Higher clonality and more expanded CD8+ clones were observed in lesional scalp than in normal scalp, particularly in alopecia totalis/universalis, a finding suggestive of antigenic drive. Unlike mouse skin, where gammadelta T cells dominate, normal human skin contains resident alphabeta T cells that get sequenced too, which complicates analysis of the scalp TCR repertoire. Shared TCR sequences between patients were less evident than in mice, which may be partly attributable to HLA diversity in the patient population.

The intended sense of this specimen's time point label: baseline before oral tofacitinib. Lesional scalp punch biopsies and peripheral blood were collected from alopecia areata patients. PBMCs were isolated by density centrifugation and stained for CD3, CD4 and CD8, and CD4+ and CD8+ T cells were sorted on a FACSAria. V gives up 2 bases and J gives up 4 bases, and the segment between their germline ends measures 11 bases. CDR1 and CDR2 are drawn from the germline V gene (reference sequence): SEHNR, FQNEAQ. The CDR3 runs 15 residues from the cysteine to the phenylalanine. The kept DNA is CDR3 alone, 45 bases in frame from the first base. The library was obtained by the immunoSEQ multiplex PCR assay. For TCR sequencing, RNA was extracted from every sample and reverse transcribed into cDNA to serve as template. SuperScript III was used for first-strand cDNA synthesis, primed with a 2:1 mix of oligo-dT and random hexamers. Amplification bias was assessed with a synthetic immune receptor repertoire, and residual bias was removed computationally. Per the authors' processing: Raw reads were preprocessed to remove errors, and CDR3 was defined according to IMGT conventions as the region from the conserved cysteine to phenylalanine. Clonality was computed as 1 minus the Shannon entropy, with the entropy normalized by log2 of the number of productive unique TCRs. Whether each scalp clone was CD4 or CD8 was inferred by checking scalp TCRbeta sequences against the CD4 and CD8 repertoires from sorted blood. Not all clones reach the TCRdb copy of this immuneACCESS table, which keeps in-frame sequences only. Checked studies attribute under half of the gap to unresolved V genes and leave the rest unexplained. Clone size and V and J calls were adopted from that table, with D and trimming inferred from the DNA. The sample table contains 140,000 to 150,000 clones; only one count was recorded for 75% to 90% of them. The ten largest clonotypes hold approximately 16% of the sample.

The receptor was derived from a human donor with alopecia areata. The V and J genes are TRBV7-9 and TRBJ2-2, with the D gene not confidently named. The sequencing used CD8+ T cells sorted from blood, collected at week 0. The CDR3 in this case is CASSLNSLSTGELFF. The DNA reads TGTGCCAGCAGCTTAAACAGCCTATCCACCGGGGAGCTGTTTTTT.